The sequence of this TCR beta chain was determined in a study of molecular identifiers for immune sequencing clone quantification. Study results and limitations: Sizes of highly expanded clones could be underestimated through identical TCRs sharing a barcode.

Each CDR3 protein is one row after TCRdb ran MiXCR on the PCR reads. The data contain 460,000 or so distinct CDR3 sequences, under 30% of them singletons. Germline CDR1 is KGHDR and CDR2 is SFDVKD. Between the trimmed V and J ends, which lost 3 bases and 3 bases, there was a span of 14 bases. This CDR3 has 16 residues. Sorted naive CD8 T cells, roughly 20,000 to 1,100,000, were sequenced from 10%, 30% or 50% RNA. Of note for this clonotype: What it binds is not known.

This rearrangement joins TRBV24-1 to TRBJ1-5; TRBD1 is a possible D gene (6 bases). The receptor's source is a human donor in good health. Some libraries in this study had Jurkat cell RNA spiked in. The specimen sequenced was naive CD8+ T cells from blood, with Jurkat cell RNA spiked in. The sample's subset: FACS-sorted CD8+CD4-CCR7+CD45RA+ naive T cells. The CDR3 DNA sequence: TGTGCCACCAGTGATACCACAGGGACGACCAATCAGCCCCAGCATTTT. Amino acid sequence: CATSDTTGTTNQPQHF.